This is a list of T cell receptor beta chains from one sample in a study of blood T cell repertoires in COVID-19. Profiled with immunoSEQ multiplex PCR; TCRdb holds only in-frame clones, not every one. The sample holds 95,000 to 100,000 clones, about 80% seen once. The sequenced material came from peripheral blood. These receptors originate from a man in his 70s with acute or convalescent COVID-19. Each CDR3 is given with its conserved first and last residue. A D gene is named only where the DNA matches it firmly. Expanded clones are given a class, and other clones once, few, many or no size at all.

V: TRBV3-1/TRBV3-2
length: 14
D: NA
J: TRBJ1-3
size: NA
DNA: TGTGCCAGCAGCCCCAGGGCAGGTGGAAACACCATATATTTT
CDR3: CASSPRAGGNTIYF

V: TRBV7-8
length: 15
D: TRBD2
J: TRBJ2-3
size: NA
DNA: TGTGCCAGCAGCTTAGGACTAGCCCCCACAGATACGCAGTATTTT
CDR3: CASSLGLAPTDTQYF

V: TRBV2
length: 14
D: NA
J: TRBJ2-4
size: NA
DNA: TGTGCCAGCCCAGGACAGAAAGCCAAAAACATTCAGTACTTC
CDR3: CASPGQKAKNIQYF

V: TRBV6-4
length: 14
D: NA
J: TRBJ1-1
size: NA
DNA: TGTGCCAGCAGTGAATCGACAGTGAACACTGAAGCTTTCTTT
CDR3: CASSESTVNTEAFF

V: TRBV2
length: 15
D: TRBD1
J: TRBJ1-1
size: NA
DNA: TGTGCCAGCAGTGGGCAGGGGGTATCTGGGACTGAAGCTTTCTTT
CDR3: CASSGQGVSGTEAFF

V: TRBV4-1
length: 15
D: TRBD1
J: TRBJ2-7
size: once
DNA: TGCGCCAGCAGCCAGACTACCGGGACAGCCTACGAGCAGTACTTC
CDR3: CASSQTTGTAYEQYF

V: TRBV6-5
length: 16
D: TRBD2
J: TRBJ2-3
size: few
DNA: TGTGCCAGCAGTTCGGGTAGCGGGGTGAGCACAGATACGCAGTATTTT
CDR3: CASSSGSGVSTDTQYF

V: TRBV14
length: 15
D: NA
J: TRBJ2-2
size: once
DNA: TGTGCCAGCAGCCCGTGGGGGCGGCGGACCGGGGAGCTGTTTTTT
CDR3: CASSPWGRRTGELFF

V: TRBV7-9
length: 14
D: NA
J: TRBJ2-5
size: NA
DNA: TGTGCCAGCAGCTCCCGCAGGGAAAGTAAGACCCAGTACTTC
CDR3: CASSSRRESKTQYF

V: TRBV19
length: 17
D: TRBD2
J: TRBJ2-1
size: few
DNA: TGTGCCAGTAGTATAGTGGGAGGAGCGGGAAGAAACAATGAGCAGTTCTTC
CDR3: CASSIVGGAGRNNEQFF

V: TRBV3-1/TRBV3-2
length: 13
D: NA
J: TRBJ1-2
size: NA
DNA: TGTGCCAGCAGCCGTCCCCCCTCCTATGGCTACACCTTC
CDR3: CASSRPPSYGYTF

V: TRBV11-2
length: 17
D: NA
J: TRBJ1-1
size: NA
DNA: TGTGCCAGCAGCTACAGGGCTTCTGGGGTCGTCAACACTGAAGCTTTCTTT
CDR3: CASSYRASGVVNTEAFF

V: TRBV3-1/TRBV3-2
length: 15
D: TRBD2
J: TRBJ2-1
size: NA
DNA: TGTGCCAGCAGCCAGTGGACTAGCGGAAACAATGAGCAGTTCTTC
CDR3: CASSQWTSGNNEQFF

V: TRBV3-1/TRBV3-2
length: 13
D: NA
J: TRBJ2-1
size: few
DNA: TGTGCCAGCAGCCAAACTGCCCAGGGGGAGCAGTTCTTC
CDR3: CASSQTAQGEQFF

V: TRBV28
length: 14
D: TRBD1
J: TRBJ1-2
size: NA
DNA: TGTGCCAGCAGTTCAGGGACAGGGGCGGGTGGCTACACCTTC
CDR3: CASSSGTGAGGYTF

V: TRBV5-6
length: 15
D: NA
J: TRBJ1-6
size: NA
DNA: TGTGCCAGCAGCCCGCCGGGCAGGGCGAATTCACCCCTCCACTTT
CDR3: CASSPPGRANSPLHF

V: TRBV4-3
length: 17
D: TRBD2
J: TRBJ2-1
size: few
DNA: TGCGCCAGCAGCCAAGAAGGACTAGCGGGAGGGGTGGGTGAGCAGTTCTTC
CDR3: CASSQEGLAGGVGEQFF

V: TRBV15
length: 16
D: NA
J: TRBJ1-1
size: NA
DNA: TGTGCCACCAGCAGAGATCGATACAGGGCGAACACTGAAGCTTTCTTT
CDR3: CATSRDRYRANTEAFF

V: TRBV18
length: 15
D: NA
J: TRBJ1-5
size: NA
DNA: TGTGCCAGCTCCGCGGACGGGGTTCGGAATCAGCCCCAGCATTTT
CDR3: CASSADGVRNQPQHF

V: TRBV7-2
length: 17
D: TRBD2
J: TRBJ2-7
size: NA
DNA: TGTGCCAGCAGCCGGCGACTTGAGCGGGGCAGCTCCTACGAGCAGTACTTC
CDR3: CASSRRLERGSSYEQYF

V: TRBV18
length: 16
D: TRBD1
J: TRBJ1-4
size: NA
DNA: TGTGCCAGCTCACCGCGACAGGGGGAACTTAGAGAAAAACTGTTTTTT
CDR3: CASSPRQGELREKLFF

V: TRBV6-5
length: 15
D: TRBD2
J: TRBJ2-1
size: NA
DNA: TGTGCCAGCATCCCCTCCAGCGGGAGCGGCAATGAGCAGTTCTTC
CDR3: CASIPSSGSGNEQFF

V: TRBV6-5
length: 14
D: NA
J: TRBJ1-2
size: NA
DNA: TGTGCCAGCAGACGACGGCAGACTCGGGATGGCTACACCTTC
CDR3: CASRRRQTRDGYTF

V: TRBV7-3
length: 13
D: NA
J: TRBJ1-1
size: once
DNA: TGTGCCAGCAGCTGGGCCCTAAACACTGAAGCTTTCTTT
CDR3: CASSWALNTEAFF

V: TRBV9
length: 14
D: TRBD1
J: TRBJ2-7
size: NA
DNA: TGTGCCAGCAGCGTAGAAGGGGGCCCCTACGAGCAGTACTTC
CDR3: CASSVEGGPYEQYF

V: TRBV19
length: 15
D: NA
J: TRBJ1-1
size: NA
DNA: TGTGCCAGTAGTGTGGCCGACAGGTTGAACACTGAAGCTTTCTTT
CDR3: CASSVADRLNTEAFF

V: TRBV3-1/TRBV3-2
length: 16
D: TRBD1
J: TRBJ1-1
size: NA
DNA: TGTGCCAGCAGCCACCGGACAGGCCGAACGAACACTGAAGCTTTCTTT
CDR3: CASSHRTGRTNTEAFF

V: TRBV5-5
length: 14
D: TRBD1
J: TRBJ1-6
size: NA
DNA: TGTGCCAGCAGCTGGGGACAGGGTGCAACACCCCTCCACTTT
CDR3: CASSWGQGATPLHF

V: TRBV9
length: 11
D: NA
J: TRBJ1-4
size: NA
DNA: TGTGCCAGCAGCGGGGGAGGAAAACTGTTTTTT
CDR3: CASSGGGKLFF

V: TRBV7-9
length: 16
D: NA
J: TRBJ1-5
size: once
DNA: TGTGCCAGCAGCTCTAGAGGAAGGGGGATGGGTCAGCCCCAGCATTTT
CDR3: CASSSRGRGMGQPQHF

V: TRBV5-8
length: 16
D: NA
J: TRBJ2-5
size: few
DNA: TGTGCCAGCACCCCTCGGGCAGGGTTGGGCCAAGAGACCCAGTACTTC
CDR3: CASTPRAGLGQETQYF

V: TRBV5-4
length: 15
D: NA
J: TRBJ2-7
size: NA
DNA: TGTGCCAGCAGCTCTCGACAGACCCTCACCTACGAGCAGTACTTC
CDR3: CASSSRQTLTYEQYF

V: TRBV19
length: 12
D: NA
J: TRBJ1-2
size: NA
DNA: TGTGCCAGTAGACAGGGAGTCAGTGGCTACACCTTC
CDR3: CASRQGVSGYTF

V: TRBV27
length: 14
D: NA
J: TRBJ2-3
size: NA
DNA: TGTGCCAGCAGTTCCGGGACTAGCACAGATACGCAGTATTTT
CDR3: CASSSGTSTDTQYF

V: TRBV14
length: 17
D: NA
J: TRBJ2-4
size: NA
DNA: TGTGCCAGCAGCCCTCGACAGGTAGTGGGGGCTCGGGACATTCAGTACTTC
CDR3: CASSPRQVVGARDIQYF

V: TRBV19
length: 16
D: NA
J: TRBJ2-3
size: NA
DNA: TGTGCCAGTAGTAGCCTTAGGGGGATAGACACAGATACGCAGTATTTT
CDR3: CASSSLRGIDTDTQYF

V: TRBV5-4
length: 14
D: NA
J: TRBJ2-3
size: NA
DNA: TGTGCCAGCAGCTTGCTACAGGGACCAGATACGCAGTATTTT
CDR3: CASSLLQGPDTQYF

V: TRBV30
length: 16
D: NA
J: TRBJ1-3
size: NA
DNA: TGTGCCTGGAACTCCCGGGACACATACCCTGGAAACACCATATATTTT
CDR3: CAWNSRDTYPGNTIYF

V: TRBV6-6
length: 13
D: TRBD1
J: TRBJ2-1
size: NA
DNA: TGTGCCAGCAGTACCACAGGGGGCGATGAGCAGTTCTTC
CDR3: CASSTTGGDEQFF

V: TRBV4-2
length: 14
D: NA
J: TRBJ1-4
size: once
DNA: TGTGCCAGCAGCCAAGGGCAGGGTGAAGAAAAACTGTTTTTT
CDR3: CASSQGQGEEKLFF

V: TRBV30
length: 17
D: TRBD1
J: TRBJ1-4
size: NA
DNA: TGTGCCTTCTCCGGGACAGGGGACTTTTTGGCACGGGAAAAACTGTTTTTT
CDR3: CAFSGTGDFLAREKLFF

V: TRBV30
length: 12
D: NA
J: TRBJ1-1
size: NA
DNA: TGTGCCTGGGGCTCAACGGCGGGGGTGGCTTTCTTT
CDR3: CAWGSTAGVAFF

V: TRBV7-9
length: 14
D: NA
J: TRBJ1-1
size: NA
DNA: TGTGCTAGCAGCCCCTGGACTGAGAACACTGAAGCTTTCTTT
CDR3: CASSPWTENTEAFF

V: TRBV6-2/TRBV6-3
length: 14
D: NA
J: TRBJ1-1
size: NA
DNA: TGTGCCAGCAGCTCCTATGCCATGAACACTGAAGCTTTCTTT
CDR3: CASSSYAMNTEAFF

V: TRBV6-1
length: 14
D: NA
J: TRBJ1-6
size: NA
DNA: TGTGCCAGCAGTGAACAGGGTCCCGGGTCACCCCTCCACTTT
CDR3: CASSEQGPGSPLHF